These 8 T cell receptor beta chains were sequenced from one sample in a study of blood T cell repertoires in COVID-19. TCRdb's table, derived via immunoSEQ multiplex PCR, lists solely in-frame clones and lacks some. The profile shows about 39,000 clones, approximately 89% of them singletons. Source material: peripheral blood. The receptors were sampled from a man in his fifties or sixties with active COVID-19.

The J gene is TRBJ2-5, the V gene TRBV5-1; 8 bases match TRBD2. Looked up from germline, CDR1 is SGHRS and CDR2 is YFSETQ. The length of the CDR3 is 14 residues. J gave up 9 bases and V 4 bases, and 11 bases lay outside the gene matches. The CDR3 sequence: CASSPGGSGEPQYF. CDR3 sequence (DNA): TGCGCCAGCAGCCCCGGGGGTAGCGGGGAGCCCCAGTACTTC.

V and J are TRBV3-1 (or the pseudogene TRBV3-2) and TRBJ2-3; the D gene is possibly TRBD2 (5 bases). Trimming shortened V by 1 base and J by 3 bases, and 5 bases separated the two germline ends. Germline lookup yields CDR1 LGHDT and CDR2 YNNKEL (reference sequence). The CDR3 has 13 residues. Here the CDR3 reads CASSQGGTDTQYF. The CDR3 DNA is TGTGCCAGCAGCCAAGGAGGGACAGATACGCAGTATTTT.

The chain links TRBV30 to TRBJ1-3; D uncertain. The CDR3 totals 14 residues. The V and J ends lost 2 bases and 0 bases respectively, with 8 bases between them. Germline V gives CDR1 GTSNPN, CDR2 SVGIG (reference sequence). The CDR3: CAWSPKSSGNTIYF. CDR3 coding DNA: TGTGCCTGGAGTCCTAAGAGCTCTGGAAACACCATATATTTT.

The chain employs TRBV10-2 and TRBJ2-3; D not certain. The CDR3 is made up of 12 amino acids. Trimming pared 6 bases from V and 2 bases from J, leaving 6 bases between. Germline V gene sequence: CDR1 WSHSY, CDR2 SAAADI. For the CDR3, the DNA is TGCGCCAGCAGCACTGCCACAGATACGCAGTATTTT. Encoded protein: CASSTATDTQYF.

V gene TRBV18 combines with J gene TRBJ2-1, with D maybe TRBD2 (6 bases). Germline V CDR1 and CDR2: KGHSH, LQKENI. Trimming took 0 bases from V and 5 from J, leaving 14 bases between them. The CDR3 extends over 16 amino acids. In nucleotides, the CDR3 is TGTGCCAGCTCACCACCGAAGGCTAGCGCAAACAATGAGCAGTTCTTC. This encodes CASSPPKASANNEQFF.

Written as DNA, the CDR3 is TGTGCCAGCAGCGGAGCAACGCCTGCAACTAATGAAAAACTGTTTTTT. Translation: CASSGATPATNEKLFF. The V call is TRBV7-8, the J call TRBJ1-4; D not certain. CDR1 is SGHVS, CDR2 FQNEAQ, per germline. The CDR3 extends over 16 amino acids. V lost 5 bases and J lost 0, with 13 bases in between.

CDR3 bases: TGTGCCAGTAGCACCCCATGGCGGGGGGAAGAGACCCAGTACTTC. This gives the protein CASSTPWRGEETQYF. The chain has TRBV19 and TRBJ2-5; TRBD2 matches 8 bases. The V segment lost 6 bases and the J segment 3 bases; nucleotides outside the gene matches: 9. Germline loops: CDR1 LNHDA, CDR2 SQIVND (reference sequence). The CDR3 totals 15 residues.

This clone showed up just a few times. The chain couples TRBV7-9 to TRBJ1-5, with unresolved D. In germline, CDR1 is SEHNR, CDR2 FQNEAQ (reference sequence). The CDR3 has 12 amino acids. V was cut by 3 bases and J by 9 bases, with 9 bases left in between. The CDR3: CASSFSTGPQHF. CDR3 DNA: TGTGCCAGCAGCTTTTCCACTGGGCCCCAGCATTTT.